These 3 T cell receptor beta chains came from one sample sequenced in a study of TET2 disruption in CD19-targeted CAR T cells (dated by TCRdb to 2016 to 2018). Read against the paper, the sample's treatment or condition label means: autologous CTL019 cells: CD19 CAR with 4-1BB and CD3 zeta domains. Libraries were prepared through the immunoSEQ multiplex PCR assay. TCRdb took this table from immuneACCESS and kept in-frame rearrangements with V and J called. Such tables lack part of the clones; where checked against another copy, unresolved V genes explain under half of the gap, and the rest is unexplained. This sample's table lists tens of thousands of clones. The top ten clonotypes cover less than 2% of the sample. Antigens for these TCRs are unknown. Sequencing was performed on CD8- CAR+ T cells sorted from cultured blood T cells, taken for CD19 CAR T cell therapy. Explained via the paper, the cell subset or site label denotes: CD8-negative CAR-positive T cells from the infusion product. The source is a man in his 70s with chronic lymphocytic leukemia.

Concerning this clone itself: The CDR3 goes on 3 residues after the read ends, and that part is filled in from the germline J gene. The chain has TRBV20-1 and TRBJ2-3, with TRBD2 identical over 12 bases. CDR3 length: 18 residues. Looked up from germline, CDR1 is DFQATT and CDR2 is SNEGSKA (reference sequence). Trimming cost V 3 bases and J 0 bases; bases outside gene matches: 10. CDR3 DNA (partial): TGCAGTGCTAGGACTGGACTAGCGGGGCTACTTAGCACAGATACG. It codes for CSARTGLAGLLSTDT. The entire CDR3 sequence reads CSARTGLAGLLSTDTQYF.

CDR3 sequence reads: CASSLLGTGEGLAGGNEQFF. The covered CDR3 bases are TGTGCCAGTAGCCTTCTCGGGACAGGGGAAGGGCTAGCGGGGGGGAATGAG. The chain combines TRBV19 with TRBJ2-1; 12 nucleotides agree with TRBD2. The read stops 3 residues short of the end of the CDR3; the missing end is completed from the germline J gene. CDR3 size: 20 residues. Looked up from germline, CDR1 is LNHDA and CDR2 is SQIVND (reference sequence). V trimming: 6 bases; J trimming: 7 bases; junction bases outside the gene matches: 22. Supplemented by reference TRBV19 and TRBJ2-1, the full variable domain reads DGGITQSPKYLFRKEGQNVTLSCEQNLNHDAMYWYRQDPGQGLRLIYYSQIVNDFQKGDIAEGYSVSREKKESFPLTVTSAQKNPTAFYLCASSLLGTGEGLAGGNEQFFGPGTRLTVL.

The CDR3 region is CASSSSPGLHEQYF. Incomplete CDR3 DNA: TGTGCCAGCAGTTCCTCCCCAGGGCTGCACGAG. This rearrangement joins TRBV28 to TRBJ2-7; D possibly corresponds to TRBD1 (5 bases). The CDR3 goes on 3 residues after the read ends, and that part is filled in from the germline J gene. V shed 4 bases and J shed 5 bases, with 15 bases lying between them. CDR1 is MDHEN, CDR2 SYDVKM, per germline. CDR3 length equals 14 residues.